This is a list of T cell receptor beta chains from one sample in a study of long-term antiretroviral therapy in people with HIV. Generated by immunoSEQ multiplex PCR, the TCRdb table keeps only in-frame clones and is missing some. The sample records about 24,000 clones, about 86% being singletons. The input for sequencing was unsorted PBMCs, taken 0.7 years before starting antiretroviral therapy. The receptors shown here come from a man aged 25-45 years with HIV. Both conserved end residues are part of each CDR3. A D gene is named only where the DNA matches it firmly. Some rows mark clone size as missing; the rest say once, few, many or name a class of expanded clone.

abundance: NA
v_gene: TRBV2
d_gene: NA
len: 15
j_gene: TRBJ2-1
CDR3aa: CASSSQGPATPEQFF
CDR3nt: TGTGCCAGCAGTTCTCAGGGGCCCGCCACACCTGAGCAGTTCTTC

abundance: few
v_gene: TRBV6-6
d_gene: NA
len: 15
j_gene: TRBJ2-7
CDR3aa: CASSYGRDEKGEQYF
CDR3nt: TGTGCCAGCAGTTACGGACGGGACGAGAAGGGGGAGCAGTACTTC

abundance: NA
v_gene: TRBV28
d_gene: NA
len: 14
j_gene: TRBJ2-7
CDR3aa: CASSTDGSSYEQYF
CDR3nt: TGTGCCAGCAGCACTGACGGGAGCTCCTACGAGCAGTACTTC

abundance: NA
v_gene: TRBV20-1
d_gene: NA
len: 10
j_gene: TRBJ2-3
CDR3aa: CSASTDTQYF
CDR3nt: TGCAGTGCTTCCACAGATACGCAGTATTTT

abundance: NA
v_gene: TRBV28
d_gene: NA
len: 17
j_gene: TRBJ2-7
CDR3aa: CASSLLGRRLVFYEQYF
CDR3nt: TGTGCCAGCAGTTTATTGGGACGCCGGTTGGTCTTCTACGAGCAGTACTTC

abundance: NA
v_gene: TRBV5-4
d_gene: NA
len: 15
j_gene: TRBJ2-7
CDR3aa: CASSLSPARHGEQYF
CDR3nt: TGTGCCAGCAGCTTGTCCCCGGCTAGACACGGCGAGCAGTACTTC

abundance: NA
v_gene: TRBV29-1
d_gene: TRBD1
len: 14
j_gene: TRBJ1-4
CDR3aa: CSVEDGTVNEKLFF
CDR3nt: TGCAGCGTTGAAGACGGGACAGTAAATGAAAAACTGTTTTTT

abundance: NA
v_gene: TRBV2
d_gene: NA
len: 14
j_gene: TRBJ1-4
CDR3aa: CASSVLRTVEKLFF
CDR3nt: TGTGCCAGCAGTGTCCTTAGAACAGTTGAAAAACTGTTTTTT

abundance: NA
v_gene: TRBV29-1
d_gene: NA
len: 12
j_gene: TRBJ2-7
CDR3aa: CSVANTGLEQYF
CDR3nt: TGCAGCGTTGCTAACACGGGGCTCGAGCAGTACTTC

abundance: NA
v_gene: TRBV12-1
d_gene: NA
len: 13
j_gene: TRBJ1-5
CDR3aa: CASTDRVSQPQHF
CDR3nt: TGTGCCAGCACGGACAGGGTGAGTCAGCCCCAGCATTTT

abundance: NA
v_gene: TRBV7-9
d_gene: NA
len: 14
j_gene: TRBJ2-7
CDR3aa: CASSLEVSRYEQYF
CDR3nt: TGTGCCAGCAGCTTAGAAGTCTCTAGGTACGAGCAGTACTTC

abundance: NA
v_gene: TRBV18
d_gene: TRBD2
len: 14
j_gene: TRBJ2-7
CDR3aa: CASSPQGLAYEQYF
CDR3nt: TGTGCCAGCTCACCCCAGGGACTAGCCTACGAGCAGTACTTC

abundance: NA
v_gene: TRBV11-3
d_gene: TRBD2
len: 17
j_gene: TRBJ2-2
CDR3aa: CASSLAPLAGAYGELFF
CDR3nt: TGTGCCAGCAGCTTAGCCCCTCTAGCGGGAGCTTACGGGGAGCTGTTTTTT

abundance: NA
v_gene: TRBV7-2
d_gene: NA
len: 13
j_gene: TRBJ1-2
CDR3aa: CAAHSGRESGYTF
CDR3nt: TGTGCCGCCCACTCAGGCAGGGAAAGTGGCTACACCTTC

abundance: NA
v_gene: TRBV19
d_gene: NA
len: 13
j_gene: TRBJ1-2
CDR3aa: CASSMLGNYGYTF
CDR3nt: TGTGCCAGTAGTATGCTGGGGAACTATGGCTACACCTTC

abundance: NA
v_gene: TRBV6-5
d_gene: NA
len: 14
j_gene: TRBJ1-2
CDR3aa: CASRLTTANYGYTF
CDR3nt: TGTGCCAGCAGACTTACAACAGCTAACTATGGCTACACCTTC

abundance: NA
v_gene: TRBV5-5
d_gene: TRBD2
len: 16
j_gene: TRBJ2-2
CDR3aa: CASSSGLAGAPGELFF
CDR3nt: TGTGCCAGCAGTTCAGGACTAGCGGGAGCCCCCGGGGAGCTGTTTTTT

abundance: NA
v_gene: TRBV5-1
d_gene: TRBD1
len: 15
j_gene: TRBJ1-1
CDR3aa: CASSVNRGLDVEAFF
CDR3nt: TGCGCCAGCAGCGTAAACAGGGGGCTGGACGTTGAAGCTTTCTTT

abundance: NA
v_gene: TRBV19
d_gene: TRBD1
len: 14
j_gene: TRBJ2-7
CDR3aa: CATNPGTGSYEQYF
CDR3nt: TGTGCCACTAACCCCGGGACAGGGTCCTACGAGCAGTACTTC

abundance: NA
v_gene: TRBV10-3
d_gene: TRBD2
len: 17
j_gene: TRBJ2-3
CDR3aa: CAISGSSGPTSTDTQYF
CDR3nt: TGTGCCATCAGTGGGTCTAGCGGGCCGACCTCCACAGATACGCAGTATTTT

abundance: NA
v_gene: TRBV19
d_gene: NA
len: 14
j_gene: TRBJ2-2
CDR3aa: CASRWGQGTGELFF
CDR3nt: TGTGCCAGTAGATGGGGGCAGGGCACCGGGGAGCTGTTTTTT

abundance: NA
v_gene: TRBV5-5
d_gene: NA
len: 17
j_gene: TRBJ1-2
CDR3aa: CASRVRDTSTLNYGYTF
CDR3nt: TGTGCCAGCAGGGTGAGGGACACCAGTACCCTAAACTATGGCTACACCTTC

abundance: NA
v_gene: TRBV7-8
d_gene: NA
len: 12
j_gene: TRBJ1-2
CDR3aa: CASSPLDYGYTF
CDR3nt: TGTGCCAGCAGCCCTTTGGATTATGGCTACACCTTC

abundance: NA
v_gene: TRBV7-8
d_gene: TRBD1
len: 14
j_gene: TRBJ2-1
CDR3aa: CASTYGTAYNEQFF
CDR3nt: TGTGCCAGTACTTACGGGACAGCCTACAATGAGCAGTTCTTC